This T cell receptor (beta chain) was sequenced during a study of T cell responses to AZD1222 COVID-19 vaccine. CDR1 KGHSH and CDR2 LQKENI come from the germline V gene. The V end was cut by 4 bases, the J end by 5 bases, with 8 bases between. The CDR3 totals 13 residues. Libraries were prepared by immunoSEQ multiplex PCR; TCRdb keeps only in-frame clonotypes and omits some of them. The table lists about 150,000 clones, about nine tenths of them singletons. This chain joins TRBV18 and TRBJ1-4; unclear D gene. Material: peripheral blood, obtained on day 0 of AZD1222 vaccination. This clonotype was sampled from an adult in good health. CDR3: CASSQGLNEKLFF. The CDR3 DNA reads TGTGCCAGCTCACAAGGCTTGAATGAAAAACTGTTTTTT.